Sequencing of this T cell receptor (beta chain) was carried out in a study of shared clonotypes between healthy human individuals (dated by TCRdb to between 2020 and 2021). Some background on the complete study: The cohort included three men and two women between 18 and 49 years of age. Blood TCR repertoires of five healthy adults were deeply sequenced to estimate repertoire size and the extent of clonotype sharing between individuals. To increase sequencing depth and limit assay-specific biases, TCR repertoire library preparation and sequencing were carried out by different laboratories using diverse techniques. Between about 0.9 and 10 billion PBMCs per donor were obtained by leukapheresis. What the study reported, not specific to this receptor: The genetic and exposure-history diversity represented was limited by the small number of donors. Sampling was restricted to blood, and TCR repertoires in tissues likely differ from the TCR repertoires found in blood. Pairwise subsampling indicated that sequencing depth was expected to affect the degree of clonotype sharing among donors.

Donors were healthy HIV-negative adults with no recently reported acute infections or vaccinations. Every donor was a Caucasian adult living in Nashville, Tennessee, USA. For unsorted samples, tens of millions of PBMCs were counted, and genomic DNA was extracted using the QIAamp DNA Blood Mini kit. Blood was obtained by leukapheresis, after which PBMCs were separated by Ficoll-Histopaque density gradient centrifugation and cryopreserved in liquid nitrogen vapor phase. With respect to this clone: It lacks a known antigen. No base quality information exists; no much larger clone differs at one position.

Measured from the cysteine to the phenylalanine, the CDR3 is 14 residues long. Only CDR3 DNA is held: 42 bases, read in frame from base 1. Via the germline V gene (reference sequence), CDR1 is SGHNT and CDR2 YYREEE. Trimming accounts for 0 bases at V and 4 bases at J, while the number of junction bases matched to no gene is 3. Using the deep immunoSEQ assay, TCR CDR3 regions were amplified from genomic DNA by multiplex PCR. For each cell subset, the extracted genomic DNA was distributed evenly across all wells of several immunoSEQ 96-well plates, and each plate served as one replicate. For unsorted PBMC, 300 ng of genomic DNA, equivalent to around 30,000 T cell genomes, went into each replicate PCR. Unsorted PBMC genomic DNA was sequenced across ten immunoSEQ deep assay plates. The purified libraries were quantified using a Qubit 3.0 fluorometer, sized with a Bioanalyzer 2100, and then quantified again using the KAPA Library Quantification kit. Every immunoSEQ 96-well plate was sequenced on a separate single-read 150-cycle Illumina NextSeq 550 flow cell. As for how the authors treated the data: Because the immunoSEQ output included only junctional sequences and no quality scores, the filtering could not be the same as the filtering used for full-length reads. Sequences were annotated with PyIR, a Python wrapper for IgBLAST v1.9, using IMGT germline references to assign V/J genes and CDR3. Reads were removed for weak V/J assignments (E-value above 1e-6), missing CDR3, stop codons, out-of-frame junctions, or ambiguous translated residues. A V3J clonotype was defined by an identical inferred V gene, J gene, and CDR3 amino acid sequence. The percentage overlap between two repertoires was calculated by dividing the number of shared unique clonotypes by the size of the smaller repertoire. Richness of each repertoire was evaluated using RTK rarefaction, the Chao1 estimator, and Recon v2.1 estimates of unobserved clonotypes. As stored in TCRdb, this immuneACCESS dataset retains in-frame rearrangements with V and J assigned. A fraction of the clones does not appear; measured against another copy, unresolved V genes explain less than half of the discrepancy, and the remainder lacks a known reason. The DNA was the basis for D and trimming; V, J and clone size are from that table. This sample holds about 460,000 clones; 60% to 80% were observed only once. The ten largest clones take up around 12% of the sample.

The sequence was collected from a woman in her forties in good health. Some clones in this sample may be carry-over from other donors' samples. The sequence links TRBV5-4 to TRBJ2-5; the junction holds 7 bases that match TRBD1. The sequenced sample consisted of PBMCs. The bases read TGTGCCAGCAGCTTGGACAGGGGCGGAGAGACCCAGTACTTC. Translation gives CASSLDRGGETQYF.